This TCR beta chain is from a study of blood T cell repertoires in COVID-19. Study-wide context: Sites across the United States, Italy and Spain contributed samples from acute and convalescent COVID-19.

Participants came from 24 US areas, aged roughly 18 to 95 years. Participant-reported clinical history was the basis for cohort assignment. How the authors handled the data: Scientists estimated how many nucleated cells there were by amplifying reference gene primers. Libraries were prepared by immunoSEQ multiplex PCR; TCRdb keeps only in-frame clonotypes and omits some of them. For V, J and clone size, that table is used; D and trimming come from the DNA. The sample carries 400,000 to 500,000 clones, roughly 88% recorded once. There are 16 residues in the CDR3. The sequence derives from a woman under 30 who had been exposed to COVID-19. The chain uses TRBV21-1 and TRBJ2-7; TRBD1, as called in the table, went unchecked against the DNA. TRBV21-1 is marked as a pseudogene. The specimen was PBMCs or T cells enriched from blood (not recorded which). For the CDR3, the DNA is TGTGCCAGCACCACCCAAGGAGGACAGGCGACATACGAGCAGTACTTC. Translating it yields CASTTQGGQATYEQYF.